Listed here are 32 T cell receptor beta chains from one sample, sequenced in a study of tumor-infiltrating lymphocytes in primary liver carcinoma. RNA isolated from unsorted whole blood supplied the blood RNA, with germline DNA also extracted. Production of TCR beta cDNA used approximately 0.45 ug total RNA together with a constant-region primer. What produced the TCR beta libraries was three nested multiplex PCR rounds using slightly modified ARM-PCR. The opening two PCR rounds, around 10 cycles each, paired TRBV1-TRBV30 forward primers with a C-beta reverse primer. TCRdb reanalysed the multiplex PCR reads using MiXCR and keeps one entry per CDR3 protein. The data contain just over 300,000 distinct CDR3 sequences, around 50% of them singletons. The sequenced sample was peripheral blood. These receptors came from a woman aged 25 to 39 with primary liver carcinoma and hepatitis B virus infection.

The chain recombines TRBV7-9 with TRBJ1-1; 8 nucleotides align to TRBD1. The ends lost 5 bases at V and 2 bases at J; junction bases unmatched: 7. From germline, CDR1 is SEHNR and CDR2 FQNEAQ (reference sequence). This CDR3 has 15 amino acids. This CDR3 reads CASSPGRGRNTEAFF. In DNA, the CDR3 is TGTGCCAGCAGCCCCGGCAGGGGGCGAAACACTGAAGCTTTCTTT.

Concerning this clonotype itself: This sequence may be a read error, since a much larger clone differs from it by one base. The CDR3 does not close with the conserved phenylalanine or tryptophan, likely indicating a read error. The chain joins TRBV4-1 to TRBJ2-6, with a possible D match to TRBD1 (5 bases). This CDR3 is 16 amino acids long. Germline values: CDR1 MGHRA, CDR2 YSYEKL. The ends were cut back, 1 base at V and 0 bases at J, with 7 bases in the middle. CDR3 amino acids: CASSQVGASGANVLTI. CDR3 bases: TGCGCCAGCAGCCAAGTAGGGGCCTCTGGGGCCAACGTCCTGACTATC.

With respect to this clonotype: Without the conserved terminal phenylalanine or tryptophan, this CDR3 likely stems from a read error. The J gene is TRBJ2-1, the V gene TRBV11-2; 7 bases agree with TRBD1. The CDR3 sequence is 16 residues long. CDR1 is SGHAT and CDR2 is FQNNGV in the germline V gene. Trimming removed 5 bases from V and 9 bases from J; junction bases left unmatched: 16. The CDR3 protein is CASSTSTGPGSSEQFS. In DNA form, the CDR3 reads TGTGCCAGCAGCACTTCGACAGGGCCCGGTTCCAGTGAGCAGTTCTCC.

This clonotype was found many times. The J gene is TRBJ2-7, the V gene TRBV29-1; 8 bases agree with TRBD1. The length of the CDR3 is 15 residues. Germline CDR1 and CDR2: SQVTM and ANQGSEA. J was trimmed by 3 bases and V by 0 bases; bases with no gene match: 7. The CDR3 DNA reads TGCAGCGTTGAAGAGTTTACAGGGGGAATCTACGAGCAGTACTTC. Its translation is CSVEEFTGGIYEQYF.

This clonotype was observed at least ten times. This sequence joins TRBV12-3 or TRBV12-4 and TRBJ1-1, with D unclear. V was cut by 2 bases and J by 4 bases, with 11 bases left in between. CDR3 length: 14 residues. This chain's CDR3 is CASSLMSEGTEAFF. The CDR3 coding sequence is TGTGCCAGCAGTTTAATGTCCGAAGGCACTGAAGCTTTCTTT.

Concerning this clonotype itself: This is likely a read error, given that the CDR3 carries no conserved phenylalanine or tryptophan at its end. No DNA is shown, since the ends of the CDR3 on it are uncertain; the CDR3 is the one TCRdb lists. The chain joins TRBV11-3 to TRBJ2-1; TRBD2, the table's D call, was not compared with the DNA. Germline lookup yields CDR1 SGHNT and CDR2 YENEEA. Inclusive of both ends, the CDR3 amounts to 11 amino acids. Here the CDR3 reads CASSPGLTAGL.

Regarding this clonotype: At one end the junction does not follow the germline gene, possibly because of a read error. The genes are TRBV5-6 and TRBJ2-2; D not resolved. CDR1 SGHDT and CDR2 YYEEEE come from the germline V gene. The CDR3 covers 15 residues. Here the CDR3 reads CASSLRFSNTWELFF. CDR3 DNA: TGTGCCAGCAGCTTGCGATTCTCTAACACCTGGGAGCTGTTTTTT.

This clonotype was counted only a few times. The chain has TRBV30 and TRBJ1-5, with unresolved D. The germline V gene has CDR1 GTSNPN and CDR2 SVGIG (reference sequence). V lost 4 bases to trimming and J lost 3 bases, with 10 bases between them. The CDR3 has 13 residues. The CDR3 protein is CAWTRAANQPQHF. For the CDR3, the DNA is TGTGCCTGGACCCGGGCCGCCAATCAGCCCCAGCATTTT.

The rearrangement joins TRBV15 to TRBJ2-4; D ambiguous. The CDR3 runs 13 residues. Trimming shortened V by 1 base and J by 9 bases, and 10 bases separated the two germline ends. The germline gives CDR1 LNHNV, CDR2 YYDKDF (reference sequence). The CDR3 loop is CATSRGASPIQYF. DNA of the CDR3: TGTGCCACCAGCAGAGGGGCCTCGCCCATTCAGTACTTC.

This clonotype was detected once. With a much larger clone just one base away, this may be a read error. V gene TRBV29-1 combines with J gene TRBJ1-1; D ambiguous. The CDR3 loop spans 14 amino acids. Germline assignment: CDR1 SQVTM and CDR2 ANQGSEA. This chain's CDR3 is CSVAPFQQNTEALF. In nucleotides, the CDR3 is TGCAGCGTTGCTCCTTTCCAGCAGAACACTGAAGCTCTCTTT.

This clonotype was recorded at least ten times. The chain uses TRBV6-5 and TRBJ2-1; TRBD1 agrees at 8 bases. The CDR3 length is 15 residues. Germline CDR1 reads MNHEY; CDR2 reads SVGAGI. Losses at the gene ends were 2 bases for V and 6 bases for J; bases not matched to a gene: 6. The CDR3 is CASSYGAGGINEQFF. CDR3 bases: TGTGCCAGCAGTTACGGGGCAGGGGGCATCAATGAGCAGTTCTTC.

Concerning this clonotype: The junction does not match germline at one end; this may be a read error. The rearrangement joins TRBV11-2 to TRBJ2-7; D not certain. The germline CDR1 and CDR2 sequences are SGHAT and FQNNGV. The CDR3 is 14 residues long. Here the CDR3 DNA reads TGTGCCGGCAGCTTCGATATTGGCTTCTACGAGCAGTACTTC. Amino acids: CAGSFDIGFYEQYF.

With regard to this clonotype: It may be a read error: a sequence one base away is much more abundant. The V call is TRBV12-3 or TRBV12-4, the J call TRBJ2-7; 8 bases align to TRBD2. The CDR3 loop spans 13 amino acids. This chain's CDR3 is CGSRVAGSYEQYF. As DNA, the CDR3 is TGTGGCAGCAGGGTAGCGGGGAGCTACGAGCAGTACTTC.

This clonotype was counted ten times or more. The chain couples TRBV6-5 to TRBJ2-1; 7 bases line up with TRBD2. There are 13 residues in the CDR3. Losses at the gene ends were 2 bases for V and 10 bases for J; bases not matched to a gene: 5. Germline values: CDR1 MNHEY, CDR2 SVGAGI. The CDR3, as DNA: TGTGCCAGCAGTTACGGGAGTAGCGGGGAGCAGTTCTTC. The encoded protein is CASSYGSSGEQFF.

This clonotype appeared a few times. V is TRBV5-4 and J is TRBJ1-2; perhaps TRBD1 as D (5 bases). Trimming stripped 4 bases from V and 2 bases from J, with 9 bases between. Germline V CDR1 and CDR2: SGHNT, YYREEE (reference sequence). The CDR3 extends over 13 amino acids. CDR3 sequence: CASSQGTNYGYTF. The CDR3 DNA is TGTGCCAGCAGCCAGGGCACAAACTATGGCTACACCTTC.

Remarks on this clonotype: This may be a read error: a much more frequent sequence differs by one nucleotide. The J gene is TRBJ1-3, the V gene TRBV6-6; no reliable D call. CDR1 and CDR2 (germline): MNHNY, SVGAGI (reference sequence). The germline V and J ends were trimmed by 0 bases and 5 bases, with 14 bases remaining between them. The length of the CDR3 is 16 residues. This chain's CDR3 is CASSYSTNSARNTIYF. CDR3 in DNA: TGTGCCAGCAGTTACTCGACCAACAGCGCTAGAAACACCATATATTTT.

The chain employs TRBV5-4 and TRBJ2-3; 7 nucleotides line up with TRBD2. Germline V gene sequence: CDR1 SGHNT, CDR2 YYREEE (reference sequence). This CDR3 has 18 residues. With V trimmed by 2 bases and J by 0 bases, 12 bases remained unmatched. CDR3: CASSLPGLSGYSTDTQYF. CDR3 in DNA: TGTGCCAGCAGCTTACCGGGACTATCGGGATACAGCACAGATACGCAGTATTTT.

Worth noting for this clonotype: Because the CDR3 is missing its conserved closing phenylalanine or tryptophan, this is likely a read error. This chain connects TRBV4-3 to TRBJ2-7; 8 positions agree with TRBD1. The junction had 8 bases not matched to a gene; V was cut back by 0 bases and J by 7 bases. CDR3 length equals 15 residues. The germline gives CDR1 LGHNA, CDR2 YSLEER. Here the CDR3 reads CASSQDRRTGREQYL. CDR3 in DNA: TGCGCCAGCAGCCAAGATCGACGGACAGGGCGGGAGCAGTACTTA.

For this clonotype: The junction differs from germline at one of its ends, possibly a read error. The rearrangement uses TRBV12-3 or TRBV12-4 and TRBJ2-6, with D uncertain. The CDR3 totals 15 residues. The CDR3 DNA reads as TGTGCCAGCAGTGTCAGAGTCCAGATGGCCAACATCCTGACTTTC. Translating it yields CASSVRVQMANILTF.

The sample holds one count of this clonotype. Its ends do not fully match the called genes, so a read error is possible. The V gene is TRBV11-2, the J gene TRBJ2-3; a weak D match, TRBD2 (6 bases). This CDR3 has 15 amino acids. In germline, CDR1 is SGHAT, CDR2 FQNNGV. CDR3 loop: CVSSLGLAISGTQYF. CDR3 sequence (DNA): TGTGTCAGCAGCTTAGGGCTAGCGATTTCAGGTACGCAGTATTTT.

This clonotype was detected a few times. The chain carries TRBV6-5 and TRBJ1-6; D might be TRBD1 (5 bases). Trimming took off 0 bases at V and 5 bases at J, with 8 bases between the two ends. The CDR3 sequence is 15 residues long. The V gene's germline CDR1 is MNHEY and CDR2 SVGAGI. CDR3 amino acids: CASSYSRGDNSPLHF. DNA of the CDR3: TGTGCCAGCAGTTACTCGAGGGGAGATAATTCACCCCTCCACTTT.

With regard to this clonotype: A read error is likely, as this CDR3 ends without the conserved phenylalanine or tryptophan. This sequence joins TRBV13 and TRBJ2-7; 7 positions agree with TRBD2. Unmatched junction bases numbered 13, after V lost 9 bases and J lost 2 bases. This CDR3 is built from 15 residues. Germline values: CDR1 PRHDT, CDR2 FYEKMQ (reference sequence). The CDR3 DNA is TGTGCCAGTAGCCCTGGCGGGGGACGGGCCTACGAGCAGTACCTC. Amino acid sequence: CASSPGGGRAYEQYL.

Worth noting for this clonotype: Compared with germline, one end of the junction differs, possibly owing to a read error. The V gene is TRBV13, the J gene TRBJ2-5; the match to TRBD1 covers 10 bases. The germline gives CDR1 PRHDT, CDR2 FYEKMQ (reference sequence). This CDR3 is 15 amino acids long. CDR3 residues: CAGSLDRGRGETQYF. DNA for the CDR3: TGTGCCGGCAGCTTAGACAGGGGGCGCGGGGAGACCCAGTACTTC.

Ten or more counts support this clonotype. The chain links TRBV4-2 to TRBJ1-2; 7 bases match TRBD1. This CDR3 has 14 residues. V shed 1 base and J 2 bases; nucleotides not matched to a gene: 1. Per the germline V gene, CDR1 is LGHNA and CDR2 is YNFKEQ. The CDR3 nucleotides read TGTGCCAGCAGCCAAGGGGGACAGAACTATGGCTACACCTTC. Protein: CASSQGGQNYGYTF.

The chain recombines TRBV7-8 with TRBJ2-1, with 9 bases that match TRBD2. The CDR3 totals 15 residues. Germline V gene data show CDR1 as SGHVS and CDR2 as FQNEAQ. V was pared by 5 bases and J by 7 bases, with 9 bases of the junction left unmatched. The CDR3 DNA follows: TGTGCCAGCAGCCAGTCCCTAGCGGGACTGAATGAGCAGTTCTTC. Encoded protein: CASSQSLAGLNEQFF.

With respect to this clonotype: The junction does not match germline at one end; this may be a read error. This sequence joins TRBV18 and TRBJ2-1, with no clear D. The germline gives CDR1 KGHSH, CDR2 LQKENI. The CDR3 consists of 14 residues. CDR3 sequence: CVSSPRTWDNEQFF. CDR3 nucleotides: TGTGTCAGCTCACCTAGAACATGGGACAATGAGCAGTTCTTC.

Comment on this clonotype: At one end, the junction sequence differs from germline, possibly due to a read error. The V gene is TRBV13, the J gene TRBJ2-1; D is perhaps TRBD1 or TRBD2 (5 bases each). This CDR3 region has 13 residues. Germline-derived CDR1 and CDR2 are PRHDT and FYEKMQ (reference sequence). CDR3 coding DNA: TGTCCCAGCGGCTGGGACCTCTACAATGAGCAGTTCTTC. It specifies CPSGWDLYNEQFF.

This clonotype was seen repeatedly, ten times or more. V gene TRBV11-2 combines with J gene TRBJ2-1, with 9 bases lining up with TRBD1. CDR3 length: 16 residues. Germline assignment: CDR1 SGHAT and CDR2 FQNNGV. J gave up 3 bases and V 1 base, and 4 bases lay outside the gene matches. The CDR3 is CASSLGGTGRYNEQFF. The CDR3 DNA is TGTGCCAGCAGCTTAGGTGGGACAGGGCGCTACAATGAGCAGTTCTTC.

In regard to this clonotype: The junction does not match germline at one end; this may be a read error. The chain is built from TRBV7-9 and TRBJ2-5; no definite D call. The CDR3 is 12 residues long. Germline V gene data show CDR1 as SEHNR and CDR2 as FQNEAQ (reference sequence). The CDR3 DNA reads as TGTGCCAACAGCTTTATCGCGGAGACCCAGTACTTC. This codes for CANSFIAETQYF.

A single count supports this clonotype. The CDR3 is CASSRAGSLDEQYF. DNA for the CDR3: TGTGCCAGCAGCAGGGCAGGGTCCCTTGACGAGCAGTACTTC. This chain connects TRBV2 to TRBJ2-7, with D possibly matching TRBD1 (5 bases). The CDR3 totals 14 residues. With 6 bases removed from V and 5 bases from J, the gap between germline ends came to 17 bases. Germline lookup yields CDR1 SNHLY and CDR2 FYNNEI.

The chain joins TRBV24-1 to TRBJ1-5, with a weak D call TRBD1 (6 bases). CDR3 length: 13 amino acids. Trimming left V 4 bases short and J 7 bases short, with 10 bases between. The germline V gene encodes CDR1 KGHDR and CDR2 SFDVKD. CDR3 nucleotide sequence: TGTGCCACCAGTGAAAGGGGGTGGCAGCCCCAGCATTTT. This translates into CATSERGWQPQHF.

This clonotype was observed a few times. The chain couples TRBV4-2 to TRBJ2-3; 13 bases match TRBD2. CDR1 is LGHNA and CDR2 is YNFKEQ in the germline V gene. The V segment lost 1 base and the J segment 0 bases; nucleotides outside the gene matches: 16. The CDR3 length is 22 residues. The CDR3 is CASSQAGVARTSGSASTDTQYF. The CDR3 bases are TGTGCCAGCAGCCAAGCGGGGGTAGCGAGGACTAGCGGGAGTGCTAGCACAGATACGCAGTATTTT.